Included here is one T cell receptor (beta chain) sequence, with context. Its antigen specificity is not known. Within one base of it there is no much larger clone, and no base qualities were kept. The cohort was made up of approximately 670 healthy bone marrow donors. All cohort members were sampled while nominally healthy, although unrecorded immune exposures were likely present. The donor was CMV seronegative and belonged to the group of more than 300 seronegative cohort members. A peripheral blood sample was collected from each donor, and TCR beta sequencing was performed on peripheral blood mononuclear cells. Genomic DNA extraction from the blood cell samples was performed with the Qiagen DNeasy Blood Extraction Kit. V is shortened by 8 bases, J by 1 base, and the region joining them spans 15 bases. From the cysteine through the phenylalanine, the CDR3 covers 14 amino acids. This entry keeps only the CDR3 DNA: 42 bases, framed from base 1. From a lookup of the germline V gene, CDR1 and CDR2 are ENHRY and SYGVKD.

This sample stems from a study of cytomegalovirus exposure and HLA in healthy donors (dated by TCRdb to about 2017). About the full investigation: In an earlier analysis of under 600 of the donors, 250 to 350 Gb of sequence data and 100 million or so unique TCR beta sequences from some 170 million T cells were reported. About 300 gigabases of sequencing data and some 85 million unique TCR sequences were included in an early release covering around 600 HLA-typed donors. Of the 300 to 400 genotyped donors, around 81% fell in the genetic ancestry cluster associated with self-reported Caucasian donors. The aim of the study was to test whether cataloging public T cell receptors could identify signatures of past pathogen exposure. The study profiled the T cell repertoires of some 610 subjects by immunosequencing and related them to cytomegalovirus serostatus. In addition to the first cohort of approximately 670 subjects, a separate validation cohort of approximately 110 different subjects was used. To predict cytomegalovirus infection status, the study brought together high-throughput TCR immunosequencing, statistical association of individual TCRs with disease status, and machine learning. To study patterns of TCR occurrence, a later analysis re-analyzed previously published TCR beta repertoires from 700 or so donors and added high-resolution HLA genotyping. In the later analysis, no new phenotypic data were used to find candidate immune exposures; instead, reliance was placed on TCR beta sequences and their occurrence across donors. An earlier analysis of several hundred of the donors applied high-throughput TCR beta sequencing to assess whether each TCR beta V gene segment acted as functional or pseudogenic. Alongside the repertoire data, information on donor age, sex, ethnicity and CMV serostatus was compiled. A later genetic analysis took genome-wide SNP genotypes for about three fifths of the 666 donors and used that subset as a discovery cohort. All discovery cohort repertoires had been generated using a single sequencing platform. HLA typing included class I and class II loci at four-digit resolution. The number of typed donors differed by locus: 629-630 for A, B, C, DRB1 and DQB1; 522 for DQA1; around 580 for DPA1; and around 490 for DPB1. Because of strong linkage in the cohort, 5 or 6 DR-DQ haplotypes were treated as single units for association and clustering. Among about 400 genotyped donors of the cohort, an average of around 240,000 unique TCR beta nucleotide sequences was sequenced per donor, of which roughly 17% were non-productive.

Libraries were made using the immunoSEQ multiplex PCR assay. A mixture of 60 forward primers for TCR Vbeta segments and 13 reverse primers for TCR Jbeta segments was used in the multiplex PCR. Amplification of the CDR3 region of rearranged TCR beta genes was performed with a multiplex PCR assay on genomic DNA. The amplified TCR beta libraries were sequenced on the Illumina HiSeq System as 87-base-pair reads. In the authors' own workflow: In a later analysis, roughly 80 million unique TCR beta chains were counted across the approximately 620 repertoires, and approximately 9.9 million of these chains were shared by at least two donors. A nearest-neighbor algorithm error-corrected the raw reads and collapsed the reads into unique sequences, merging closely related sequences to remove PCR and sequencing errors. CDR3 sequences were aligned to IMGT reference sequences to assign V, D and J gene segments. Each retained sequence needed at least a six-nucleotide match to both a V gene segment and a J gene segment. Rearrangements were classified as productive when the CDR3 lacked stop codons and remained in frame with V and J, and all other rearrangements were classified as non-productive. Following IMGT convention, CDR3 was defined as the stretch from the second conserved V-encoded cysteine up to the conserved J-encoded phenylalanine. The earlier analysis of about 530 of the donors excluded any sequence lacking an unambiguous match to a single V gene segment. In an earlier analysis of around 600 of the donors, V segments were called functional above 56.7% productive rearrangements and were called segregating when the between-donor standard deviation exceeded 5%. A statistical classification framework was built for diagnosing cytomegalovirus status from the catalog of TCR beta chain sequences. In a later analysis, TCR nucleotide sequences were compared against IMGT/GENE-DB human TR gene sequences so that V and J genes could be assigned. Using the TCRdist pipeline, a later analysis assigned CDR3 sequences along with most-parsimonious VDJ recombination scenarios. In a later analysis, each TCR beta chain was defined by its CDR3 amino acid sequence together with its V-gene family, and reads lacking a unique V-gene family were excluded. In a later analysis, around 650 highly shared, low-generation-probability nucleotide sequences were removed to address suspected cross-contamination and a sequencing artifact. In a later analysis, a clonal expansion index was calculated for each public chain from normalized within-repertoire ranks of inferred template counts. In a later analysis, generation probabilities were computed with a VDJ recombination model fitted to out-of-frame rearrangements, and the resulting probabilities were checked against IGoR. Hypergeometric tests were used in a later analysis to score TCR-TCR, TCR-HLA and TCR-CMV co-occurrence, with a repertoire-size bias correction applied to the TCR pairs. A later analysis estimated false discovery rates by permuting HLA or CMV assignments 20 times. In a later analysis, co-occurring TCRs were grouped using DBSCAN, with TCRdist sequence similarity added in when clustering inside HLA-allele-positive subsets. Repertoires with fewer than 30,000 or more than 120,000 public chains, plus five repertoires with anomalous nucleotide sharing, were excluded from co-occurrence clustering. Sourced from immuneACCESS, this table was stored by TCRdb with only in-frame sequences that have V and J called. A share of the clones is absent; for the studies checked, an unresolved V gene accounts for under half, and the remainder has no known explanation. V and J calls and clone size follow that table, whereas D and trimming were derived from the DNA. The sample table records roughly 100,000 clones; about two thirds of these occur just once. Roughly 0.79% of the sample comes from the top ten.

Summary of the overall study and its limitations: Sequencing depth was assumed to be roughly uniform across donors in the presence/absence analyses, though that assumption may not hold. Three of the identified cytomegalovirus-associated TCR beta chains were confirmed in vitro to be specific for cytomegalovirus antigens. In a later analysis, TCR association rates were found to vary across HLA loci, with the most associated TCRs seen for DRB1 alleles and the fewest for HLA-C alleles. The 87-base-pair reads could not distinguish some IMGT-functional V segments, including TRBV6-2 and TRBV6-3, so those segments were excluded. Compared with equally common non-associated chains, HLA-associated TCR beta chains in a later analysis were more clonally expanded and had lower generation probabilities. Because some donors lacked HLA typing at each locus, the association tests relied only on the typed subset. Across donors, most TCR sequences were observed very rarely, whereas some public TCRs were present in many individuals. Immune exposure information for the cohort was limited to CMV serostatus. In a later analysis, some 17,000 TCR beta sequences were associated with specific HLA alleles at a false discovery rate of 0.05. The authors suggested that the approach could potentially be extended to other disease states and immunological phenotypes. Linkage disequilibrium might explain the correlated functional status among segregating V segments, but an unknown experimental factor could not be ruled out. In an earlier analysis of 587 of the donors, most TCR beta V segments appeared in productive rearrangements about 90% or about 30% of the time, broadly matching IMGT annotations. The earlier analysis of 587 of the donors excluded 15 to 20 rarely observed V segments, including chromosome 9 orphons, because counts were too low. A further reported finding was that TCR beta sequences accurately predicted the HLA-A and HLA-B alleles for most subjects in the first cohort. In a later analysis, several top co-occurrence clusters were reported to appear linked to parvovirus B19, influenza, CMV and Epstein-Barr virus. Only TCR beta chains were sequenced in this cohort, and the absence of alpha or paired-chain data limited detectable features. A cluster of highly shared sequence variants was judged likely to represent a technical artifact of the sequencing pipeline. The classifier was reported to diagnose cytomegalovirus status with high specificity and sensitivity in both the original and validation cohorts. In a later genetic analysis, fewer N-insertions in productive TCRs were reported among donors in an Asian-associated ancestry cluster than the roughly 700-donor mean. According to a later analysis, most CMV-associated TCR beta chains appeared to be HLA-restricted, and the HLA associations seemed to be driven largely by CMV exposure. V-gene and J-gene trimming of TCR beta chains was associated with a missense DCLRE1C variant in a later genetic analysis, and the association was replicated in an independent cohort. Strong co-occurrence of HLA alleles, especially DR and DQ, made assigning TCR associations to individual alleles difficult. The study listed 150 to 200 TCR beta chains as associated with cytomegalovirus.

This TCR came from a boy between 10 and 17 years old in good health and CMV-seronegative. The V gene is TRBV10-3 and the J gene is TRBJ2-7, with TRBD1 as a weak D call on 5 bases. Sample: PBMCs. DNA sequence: TGTGCCATCTCCGAAAGGGGTGGATCCTACGAGCAGTACTTC. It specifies CAISERGGSYEQYF.